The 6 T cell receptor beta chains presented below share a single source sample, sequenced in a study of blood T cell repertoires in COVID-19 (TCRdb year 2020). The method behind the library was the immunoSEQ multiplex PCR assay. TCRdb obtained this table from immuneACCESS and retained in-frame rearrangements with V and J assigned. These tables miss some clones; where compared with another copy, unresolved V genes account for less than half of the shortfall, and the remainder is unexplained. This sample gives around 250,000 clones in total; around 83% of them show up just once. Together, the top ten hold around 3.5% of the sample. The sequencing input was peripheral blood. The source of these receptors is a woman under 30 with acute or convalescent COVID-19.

The DNA of the CDR3 is TGTGCCAGTAGTGTCGGACTAGCGGGAGAGCAGTTCTTC. Its protein product is CASSVGLAGEQFF. The chain carries TRBV19 and TRBJ2-1; TRBD2 matches at 12 bases. V was pared by 5 bases and J by 10 bases, with 3 bases of the junction left unmatched. There are 13 residues in the CDR3. Per the germline V gene, CDR1 is LNHDA and CDR2 is SQIVND (reference sequence).

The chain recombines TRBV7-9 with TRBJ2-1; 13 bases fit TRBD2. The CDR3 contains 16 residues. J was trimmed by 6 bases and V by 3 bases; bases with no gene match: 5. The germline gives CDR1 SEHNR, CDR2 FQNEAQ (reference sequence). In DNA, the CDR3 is TGTGCCAGCAGCTTGGGGCGGACTAGCGGGAGCAATGAGCAGTTCTTC. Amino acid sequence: CASSLGRTSGSNEQFF. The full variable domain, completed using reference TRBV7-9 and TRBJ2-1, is DTGVSQNPRHKITKRGQNVTFRCDPISEHNRLYWYRQTLGQGPEFLTYFQNEAQLEKSRLLSDRFSAERPKGSFSTLEIQRTEQGDSAMYLCASSLGRTSGSNEQFFGPGTRLTVL.

The CDR3 DNA sequence: TGTGCCAGTTCCCAGGGGTTACCTGGAAACACCATATATTTT. Amino acid sequence: CASSQGLPGNTIYF. This chain links TRBV30 with TRBJ1-3, with D possibly being TRBD1 (6 bases). This CDR3 spans 14 amino acids. Germline V lookup: CDR1 GTSNPN, CDR2 SVGIG (reference sequence). V was trimmed by 8 bases and J by 2 bases, leaving 16 bases between them.

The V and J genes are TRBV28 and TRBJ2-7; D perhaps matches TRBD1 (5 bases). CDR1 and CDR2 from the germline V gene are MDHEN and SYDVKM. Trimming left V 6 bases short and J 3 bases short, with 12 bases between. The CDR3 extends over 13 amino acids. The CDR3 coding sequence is TGTGCCAGCAGCCAGGGTCACGGCTACGAGCAGTACTTC. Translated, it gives CASSQGHGYEQYF.

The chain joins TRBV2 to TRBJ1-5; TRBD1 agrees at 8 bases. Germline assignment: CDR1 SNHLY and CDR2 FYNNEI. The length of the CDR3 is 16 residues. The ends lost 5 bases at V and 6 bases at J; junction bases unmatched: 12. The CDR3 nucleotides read TGTGCCAGCAGTTCCTCGGACAGGGAAAGCGGTCAGCCCCAGCATTTT. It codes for CASSSSDRESGQPQHF.

CDR3 in DNA: TGTGCCAGCAGTTTGCGGGGCCCAGGGTCCGGAAACACCATATATTTT. The encoded protein is CASSLRGPGSGNTIYF. This chain uses TRBV27 with TRBJ1-3, with TRBD1 as a possible D gene (5 bases). The germline V gene encodes CDR1 MNHEY and CDR2 SMNVEV (reference sequence). The length of the CDR3 is 16 residues. The V end was cut by 3 bases, the J end by 4 bases, with 16 bases between.